This T cell receptor beta chain originates from a study of cytomegalovirus exposure and HLA in healthy donors. Study information: A preliminary data release comprised about 85 million unique TCRs obtained from HLA-typed donors.

CDR3 length: 13 amino acids. V was clipped by 1 base and J by 2 bases, with 6 bases between them. Germline V gives CDR1 SGHAT, CDR2 FQNNGV. Note on this clone: This specimen includes other DNA sequences encoding the same CDR3.

PCR involved 60 Vbeta and 13 Jbeta primers. Original processing methods: An analysis that came later counted around 80 million unique TCR beta chains, around 10 million shared. The repertoire was sequenced with immunoSEQ multiplex PCR; TCRdb's copy has only in-frame clones and lacks some. V, J and clone size reflect that table, while D and trimming were determined from the DNA. The sample lists about 260,000 clones; approximately 70% were seen once. The gene calls are TRBV11-2 and TRBJ2-7; no firm D call. This receptor was taken from a female donor in good health and CMV-seronegative. Specimen: PBMCs. The CDR3 protein is CASSLGATYEQYF. As DNA, the CDR3 is TGTGCCAGCAGCTTAGGAGCAACCTACGAGCAGTACTTC.